This T cell receptor beta chain stems from a study of blood T cells in healthy people across ages. Primers used in a second PCR of roughly 6 to 11 cycles were a sample-barcoded 5' primer and a J-beta primer mix. MiXCR was run by TCRdb on the 5' RACE reads, yielding one entry per CDR3 protein. This sample has around 2 million distinct CDR3 sequences, with around 42% found just once. Aged roughly 6 to 95, donors were systemically healthy Caucasians from Russia. Each individual donor underwent a draw of roughly 10 milliliters of peripheral blood. In this sample, this clonotype turned up a few times. V gave up 1 base and J gave up 4 bases, with 18 bases separating them. This CDR3 is 17 amino acids long.

The chain joins TRBV12-3 or TRBV12-4 to TRBJ2-3; TRBD1 might be the D (5 bases). The clonotype comes from a human donor in good health. The sequenced sample was blood. The CDR3 DNA reads as TGTGCCAGCAGTTTAGTCCCAGGGTTTCTCGTTTCAGATACGCAGTATTTT. It is translated as CASSLVPGFLVSDTQYF.